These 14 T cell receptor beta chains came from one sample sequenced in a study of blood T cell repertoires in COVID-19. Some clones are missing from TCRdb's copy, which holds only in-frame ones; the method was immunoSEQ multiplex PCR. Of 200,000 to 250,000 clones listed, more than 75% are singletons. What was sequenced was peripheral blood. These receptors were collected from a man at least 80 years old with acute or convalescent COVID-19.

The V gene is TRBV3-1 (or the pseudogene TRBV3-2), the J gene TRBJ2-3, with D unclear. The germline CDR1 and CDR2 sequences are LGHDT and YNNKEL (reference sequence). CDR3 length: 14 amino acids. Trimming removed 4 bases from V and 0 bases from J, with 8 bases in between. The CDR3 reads CASSPSVSTDTQYF. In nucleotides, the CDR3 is TGTGCCAGCAGCCCCTCGGTTAGCACAGATACGCAGTATTTT.

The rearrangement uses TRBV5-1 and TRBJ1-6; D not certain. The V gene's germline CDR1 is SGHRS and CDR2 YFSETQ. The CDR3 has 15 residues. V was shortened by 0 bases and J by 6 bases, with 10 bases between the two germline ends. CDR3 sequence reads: CASSLGRPGNSPLHF. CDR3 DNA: TGCGCCAGCAGCTTGGGACGCCCGGGTAATTCACCCCTCCACTTT.

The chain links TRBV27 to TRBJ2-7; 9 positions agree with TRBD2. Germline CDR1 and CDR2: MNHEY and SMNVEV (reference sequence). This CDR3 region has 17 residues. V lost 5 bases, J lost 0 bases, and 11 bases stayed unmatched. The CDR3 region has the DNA TGTGCCAGCAGTCTCCGGAGTGCGGGGGGGGGCTCCTACGAGCAGTACTTC. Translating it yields CASSLRSAGGGSYEQYF.

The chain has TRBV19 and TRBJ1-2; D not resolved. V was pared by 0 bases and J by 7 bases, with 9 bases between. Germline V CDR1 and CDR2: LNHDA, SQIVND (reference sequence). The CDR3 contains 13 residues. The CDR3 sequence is CASSIDEGSGYTF. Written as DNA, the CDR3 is TGTGCCAGTAGTATAGATGAAGGGAGTGGCTACACCTTC.

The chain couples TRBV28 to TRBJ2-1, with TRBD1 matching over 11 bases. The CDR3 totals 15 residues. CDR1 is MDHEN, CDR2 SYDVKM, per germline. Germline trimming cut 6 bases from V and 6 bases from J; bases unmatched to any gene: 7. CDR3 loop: CASSSPGTGGNEQFF. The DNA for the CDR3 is TGTGCCAGCAGCTCCCCCGGGACAGGGGGCAATGAGCAGTTCTTC.

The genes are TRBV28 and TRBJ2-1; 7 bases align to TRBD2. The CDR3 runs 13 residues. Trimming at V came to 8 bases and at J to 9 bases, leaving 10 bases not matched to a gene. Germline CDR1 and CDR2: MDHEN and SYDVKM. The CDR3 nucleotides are TGTGCCAGCCTAAGGGGAGGGTCCGGTGAGCAGTTCTTC. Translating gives CASLRGGSGEQFF.

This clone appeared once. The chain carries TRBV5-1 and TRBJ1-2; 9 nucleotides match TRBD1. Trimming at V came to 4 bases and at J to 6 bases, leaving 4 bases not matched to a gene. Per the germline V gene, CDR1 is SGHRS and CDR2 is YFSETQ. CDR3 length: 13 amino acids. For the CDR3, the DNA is TGCGCCAGCAGCCCGCGACAGGGGGATGGCTACACCTTC. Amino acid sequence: CASSPRQGDGYTF.

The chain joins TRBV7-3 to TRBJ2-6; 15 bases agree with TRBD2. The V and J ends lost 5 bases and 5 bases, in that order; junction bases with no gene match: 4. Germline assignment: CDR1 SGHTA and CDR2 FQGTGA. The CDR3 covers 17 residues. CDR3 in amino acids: CASSLGTSGRWANVLTF. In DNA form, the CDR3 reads TGTGCCAGCAGCCTTGGGACTAGCGGGAGGTGGGCCAACGTCCTGACTTTC.

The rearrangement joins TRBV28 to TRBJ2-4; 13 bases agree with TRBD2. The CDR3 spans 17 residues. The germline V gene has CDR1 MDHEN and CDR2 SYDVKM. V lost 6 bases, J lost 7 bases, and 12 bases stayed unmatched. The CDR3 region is CASSSPGLAGTVNIQYF. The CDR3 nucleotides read TGTGCCAGCAGCTCCCCGGGACTAGCGGGGACAGTGAACATTCAGTACTTC.

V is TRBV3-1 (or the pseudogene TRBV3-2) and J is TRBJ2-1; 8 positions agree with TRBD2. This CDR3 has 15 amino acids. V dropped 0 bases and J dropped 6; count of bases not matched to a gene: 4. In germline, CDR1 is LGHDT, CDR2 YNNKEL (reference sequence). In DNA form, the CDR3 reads TGTGCCAGCAGCCAAGACGGGCGGGAGGCCAATGAGCAGTTCTTC. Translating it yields CASSQDGREANEQFF.

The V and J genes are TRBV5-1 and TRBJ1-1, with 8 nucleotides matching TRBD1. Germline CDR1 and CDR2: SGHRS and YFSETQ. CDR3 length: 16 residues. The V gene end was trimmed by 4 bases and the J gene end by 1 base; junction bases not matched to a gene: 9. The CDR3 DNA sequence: TGCGCCAGCAGCCCTGGACTACAGGGGGGGAACACTGAAGCTTTCTTT. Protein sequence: CASSPGLQGGNTEAFF.

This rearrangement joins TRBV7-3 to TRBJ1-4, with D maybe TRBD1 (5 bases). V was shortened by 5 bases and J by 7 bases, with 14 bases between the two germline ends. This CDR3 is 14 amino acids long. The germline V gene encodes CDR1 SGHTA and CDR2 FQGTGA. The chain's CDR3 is CASSAPGGSEKLFF. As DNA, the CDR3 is TGTGCCAGCAGCGCCCCCGGGGGGAGTGAAAAACTGTTTTTT. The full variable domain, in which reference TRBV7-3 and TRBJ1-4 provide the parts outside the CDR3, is GAGVSQTPSNKVTEKGKYVELRCDPISGHTALYWYRQSLGQGPEFLIYFQGTGAADDSGLPNDRFFAVRPEGSVSTLKIQRTERGDSAVYLCASSAPGGSEKLFFGSGTQLSVL.

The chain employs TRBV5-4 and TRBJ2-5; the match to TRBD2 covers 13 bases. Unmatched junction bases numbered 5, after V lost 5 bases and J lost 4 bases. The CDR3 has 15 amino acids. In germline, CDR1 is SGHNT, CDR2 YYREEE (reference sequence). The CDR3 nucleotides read TGTGCCAGCAGTTCGGGACTAGCGGGGCGAGAGACCCAGTACTTC. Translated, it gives CASSSGLAGRETQYF.

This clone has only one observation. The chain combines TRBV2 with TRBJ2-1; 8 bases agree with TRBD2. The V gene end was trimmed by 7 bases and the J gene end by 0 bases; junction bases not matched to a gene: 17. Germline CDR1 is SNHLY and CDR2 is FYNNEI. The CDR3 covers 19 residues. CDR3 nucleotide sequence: TGTGCCAGCACCCCTCAGCGGGAGACCAGGCGGTTCTCCTACAATGAGCAGTTCTTC. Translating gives CASTPQRETRRFSYNEQFF.